The clone carrying this TCR beta chain turned up a few times. This entry is derived from a study of identical twins. From germline, CDR1 is DFQATT and CDR2 SNEGSKA (reference sequence). This CDR3 comprises 16 residues. The V gene end was trimmed by 0 bases and the J gene end by 3 bases; junction bases not matched to a gene: 11. TCRdb itself ran the 5' RACE reads through MiXCR, one entry per CDR3 protein. The table lists around 450,000 distinct CDR3 sequences, around 14% of them singletons, with around 0.57% in the top ten. Another study also made use of these data, one on yellow fever vaccine responses in identical twins.

The chain uses TRBV20-1 and TRBJ2-7, with TRBD1 matching over 7 bases. The sequenced sample was CD4+ T cells sorted from blood. The receptor's source is a young woman in good health. The DNA for the CDR3 is TGCAGTGCTAGAGATGTGAGGCGGGCAGGGGGCTACGAGCAGTACTTC. Amino acids: CSARDVRRAGGYEQYF.